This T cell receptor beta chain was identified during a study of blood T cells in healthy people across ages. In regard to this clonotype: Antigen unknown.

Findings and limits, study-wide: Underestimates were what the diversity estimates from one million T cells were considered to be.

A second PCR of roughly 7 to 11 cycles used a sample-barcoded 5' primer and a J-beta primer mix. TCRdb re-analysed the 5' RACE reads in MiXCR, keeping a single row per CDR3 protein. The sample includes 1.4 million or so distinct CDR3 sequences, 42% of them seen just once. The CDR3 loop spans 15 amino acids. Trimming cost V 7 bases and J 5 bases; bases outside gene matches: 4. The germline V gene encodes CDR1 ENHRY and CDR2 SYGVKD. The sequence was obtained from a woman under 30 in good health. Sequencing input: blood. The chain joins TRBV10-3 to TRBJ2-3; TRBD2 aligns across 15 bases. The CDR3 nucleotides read TGTGCCATCAACCCGGGACTAGCGGGAGGAGATACGCAGTATTTT. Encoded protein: CAINPGLAGGDTQYF.